One sample yielded the 3 T cell receptor beta chains listed below, sequenced in a study of a mutant IDH1 vaccine in newly diagnosed glioma. Time point meaning: week 47, end of study. The investigators gave 300 ug of mutant IDH1 20-mer peptide in each vaccine dose, together with topical imiquimod. What these receptors recognize is not known. The data were produced by immunoSEQ multiplex PCR, yet TCRdb's version contains in-frame clones alone and is incomplete. The data show approximately 50,000 clones, around 83% seen once. The starting material was PBMCs, obtained from a glioma patient whose treatment included an IDH1 peptide vaccine. The receptors were gathered from a woman aged 45-59 years with glioma.

CDR3 loop: CASRGDVLNTEAFF. For the CDR3, the DNA is TGCGCCAGCAGGGGGGACGTTCTGAACACTGAAGCTTTCTTT. The chain combines TRBV5-1 with TRBJ1-1, with D perhaps matching TRBD1 (5 bases). Germline assignment: CDR1 SGHRS and CDR2 YFSETQ. The CDR3 covers 14 residues. Trimming took 5 bases from V and 0 from J, leaving 11 bases between them.

The chain uses TRBV7-8 and TRBJ2-7; TRBD1 might be the D (5 bases). Germline V gene data show CDR1 as SGHVS and CDR2 as FQNEAQ. The ends were cut back, 6 bases at V and 6 bases at J, with 18 bases in the middle. The CDR3 consists of 14 residues. The CDR3 loop is CASRPDIIVGEQYF. For the CDR3, the DNA is TGTGCCAGCAGACCGGACATAATAGTGGGCGAGCAGTACTTC.

V is TRBV10-3 and J is TRBJ2-1, with TRBD2 matching over 12 bases. The J segment lost 4 bases and the V segment lost 7 bases, leaving 5 bases of the junction unmatched. Germline V gives CDR1 ENHRY, CDR2 SYGVKD. The CDR3 totals 15 residues. CDR3 in amino acids: CAITPTSGGYNEQFF. In DNA form, the CDR3 reads TGTGCCATCACCCCGACTAGCGGGGGTTACAATGAGCAGTTCTTC.